What follows are 9 T cell receptor beta chains derived from one specimen sequenced in a study of tumor-infiltrating lymphocytes in primary liver carcinoma. cDNA specific to TCR beta was made from 450 to 500 ng of total RNA, with a constant-region primer employed for priming. Three nested multiplex PCR rounds of slightly modified ARM-PCR generated TCR beta libraries. TRBV1-TRBV30 forward and Cbeta reverse primers drove the first two roughly 9-cycle rounds. TCRdb ran MiXCR on the multiplex PCR reads and lists one entry per CDR3 protein. The table includes over 100,000 distinct CDR3 sequences, roughly 70% detected once. Between roughly 20 and 31 mg of unsorted bulk tissue served as the source from which RNA and DNA were co-extracted. The sample was tumor-adjacent normal liver tissue. These receptors came from an older woman with primary liver carcinoma and hepatitis B virus infection.

This clonotype was observed a few times. Compared with germline, one end of the junction differs, possibly owing to a read error. The CDR3 loop reads CAGSLSQGNEQYF. Here the CDR3 DNA reads TGTGCCGGCAGTTTAAGCCAGGGGAACGAGCAGTATTTC. The chain is built from TRBV28 and TRBJ2-7; tentatively, D is TRBD1 (6 bases). Germline CDR1 is MDHEN and CDR2 is SYDVKM. This CDR3 region has 13 residues.

Note on this clonotype: One end of the junction does not line up with germline, which may come from a read error. The chain employs TRBV12-3 or TRBV12-4 and TRBJ1-2; 7 bases line up with TRBD1. The CDR3 covers 14 residues. Here the CDR3 DNA reads TGTGCCAACAGGCTTATCGGACAGGCCTATGGCTACTCCTTC. It yields the protein CANRLIGQAYGYSF.

This clonotype has just one count. Compared with germline, one end of the junction differs, possibly owing to a read error. This chain joins TRBV12-3 or TRBV12-4 and TRBJ1-1; D is unclear. The CDR3 contains 15 residues. CDR3 in DNA: TGTGCCAGCGGTTTAGTGCGGGTGGGGAACACTGAAGCTTTCTTT. Protein: CASGLVRVGNTEAFF.

In the case of this clonotype: The conserved final phenylalanine or tryptophan is absent from the CDR3, which likely points to a read error. It is unclear where the CDR3 begins or ends on the DNA, so no DNA is shown, and the CDR3 is as TCRdb lists it. This chain links TRBV6-2 or TRBV6-3 with TRBJ1-2. Germline values: CDR1 MNHEY, CDR2 SVGEGT. Termini included, the CDR3 measures 12 amino acids. CDR3 sequence: CASSYSGGGYTL.

This clonotype has more than one count but fewer than ten. This may stem from a read error, because a much larger clone lies one nucleotide away. The chain couples TRBV12-3 or TRBV12-4 to TRBJ2-2; D might be TRBD2 (5 bases). Trimming removed 5 bases at V and 6 bases at J, with 22 bases between. This CDR3 has 17 residues. DNA of the CDR3: TGTGCCAGCAGTCCCCCCCCCCCTGACTACAACGCCGGGGAGCTGTTTTTT. Its protein product is CASSPPPPDYNAGELFF.

Ten or more counts support this clonotype. The chain uses TRBV4-1 and TRBJ2-7, with 10 nucleotides matching TRBD2. This CDR3 contains 18 residues. Trimming at V came to 0 bases and at J to 3 bases, leaving 11 bases not matched to a gene. Germline CDR1 is MGHRA and CDR2 is YSYEKL. In DNA form, the CDR3 reads TGCGCCAGCAGCCAAGATCGGGGGAGTACTAGCGGGAACTACGAGCAGTACTTC. Its translation: CASSQDRGSTSGNYEQYF.

This clonotype has at least ten counts. The chain links TRBV5-1 to TRBJ1-1; perhaps TRBD1 as D (5 bases). V was pared by 2 bases and J by 1 base, with 12 bases between. The CDR3 is 15 amino acids. Germline CDR1 and CDR2: SGHRS and YFSETQ. The DNA of the CDR3 is TGCGCCAGCAGCTTTTACGGGGGGAAGAACACTGAAGCTTTCTTT. Protein sequence: CASSFYGGKNTEAFF.

The chain uses TRBV12-3 or TRBV12-4 and TRBJ2-3; D tentatively reads TRBD1 or TRBD2 (6 bases each). V was cut by 3 bases and J by 4 bases, with 14 bases left in between. This CDR3 has 15 amino acids. As DNA, the CDR3 is TGTGCCAGCAGTTTTGTGGGGGGCGTCGCAGATACGCAGTATTTT. Residues: CASSFVGGVADTQYF.

On this clonotype: A much larger clone differs by one base, so this may be a read error. The chain employs TRBV28 and TRBJ2-7; 9 nucleotides line up with TRBD1. The CDR3 consists of 15 residues. Unmatched junction bases numbered 13, after V lost 7 bases and J lost 6 bases. CDR1 MDHEN and CDR2 SYDVKM come from the germline V gene. The DNA for the CDR3 is TGTGCCAGCAATTTCACAGGGGGCGGTCTTCGCGAGCAGTACTTC. Amino acid sequence: CASNFTGGGLREQYF.